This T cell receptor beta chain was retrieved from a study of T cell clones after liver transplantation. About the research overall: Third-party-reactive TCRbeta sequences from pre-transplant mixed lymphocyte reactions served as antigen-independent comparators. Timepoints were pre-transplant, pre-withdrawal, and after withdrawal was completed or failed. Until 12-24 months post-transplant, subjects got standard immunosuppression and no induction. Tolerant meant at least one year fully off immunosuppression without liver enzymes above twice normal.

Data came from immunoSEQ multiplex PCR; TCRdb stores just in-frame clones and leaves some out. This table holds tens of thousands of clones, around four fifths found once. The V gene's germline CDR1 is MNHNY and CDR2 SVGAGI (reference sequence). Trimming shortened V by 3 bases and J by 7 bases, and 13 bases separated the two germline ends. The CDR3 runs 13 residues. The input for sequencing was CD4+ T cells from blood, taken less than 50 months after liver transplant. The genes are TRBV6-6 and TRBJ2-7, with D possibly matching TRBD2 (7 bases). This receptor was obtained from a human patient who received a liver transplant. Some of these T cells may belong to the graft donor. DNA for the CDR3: TGTGCCAGCAGTTATAGGACAGCGGGAGAGCAGTACTTC. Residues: CASSYRTAGEQYF.